This TCR beta chain was captured in a study of beta chain features in type 1 diabetes. The study, taken as a whole, reports: Type 1 diabetes patients showed a moderate but significant shortening of TCRB CDR3s in all four CD4+ subsets.

Isolated RNA was reverse transcribed in full, so expressed TCRB transcripts were sequenced. The assay was immunoSEQ multiplex PCR, and TCRdb's table has in-frame clones only and misses some. The sample gives 40,000 to 55,000 clones, just under 45% of which show up once; around 0.13% is in the top ten. The CDR3 covers 17 residues. CDR1 and CDR2 from the germline V gene are LGHNA and YNFKEQ. V was clipped by 2 bases and J by 2 bases; unmatched bases: 7. This clone was counted between two and nine times. The antigen remains unidentified. The TCR comes from a man younger than 45 with type 1 diabetes. Sequenced material: stem cell memory CD4+ T cells from blood. The J gene is TRBJ2-3, the V gene TRBV4-2; 10 bases match TRBD2. The CDR3 protein is CASSQSGTSETTDTQYF. The CDR3 region has the DNA TGTGCCAGCAGCCAATCCGGGACTAGCGAGACCACAGATACGCAGTATTTT.